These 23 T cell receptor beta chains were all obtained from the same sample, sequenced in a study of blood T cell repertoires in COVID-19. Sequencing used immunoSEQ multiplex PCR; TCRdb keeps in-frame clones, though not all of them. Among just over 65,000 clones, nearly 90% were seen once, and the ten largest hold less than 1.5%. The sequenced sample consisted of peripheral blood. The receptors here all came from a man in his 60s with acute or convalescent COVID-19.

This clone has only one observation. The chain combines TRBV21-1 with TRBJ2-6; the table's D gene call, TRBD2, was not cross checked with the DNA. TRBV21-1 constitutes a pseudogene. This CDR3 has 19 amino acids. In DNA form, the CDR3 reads TGTGCCTGCCCCCGGGAGCTAGGTCCCAAAAGCTCTGGGGCCAACGTCCTGACTTTC. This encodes CACPRELGPKSSGANVLTF.

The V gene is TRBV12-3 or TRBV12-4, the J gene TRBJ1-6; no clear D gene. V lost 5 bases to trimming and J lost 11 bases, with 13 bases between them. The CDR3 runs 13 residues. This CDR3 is CASSQSARTPLHF. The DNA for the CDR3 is TGTGCCAGCAGTCAATCCGCCAGGACACCCCTCCACTTT.

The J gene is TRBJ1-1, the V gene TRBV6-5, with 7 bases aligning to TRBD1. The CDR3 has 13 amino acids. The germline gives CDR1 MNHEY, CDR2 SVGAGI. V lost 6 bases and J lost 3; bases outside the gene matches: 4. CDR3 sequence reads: CASSLTGYTEAFF. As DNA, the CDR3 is TGTGCCAGCAGCTTGACAGGGTACACTGAAGCTTTCTTT.

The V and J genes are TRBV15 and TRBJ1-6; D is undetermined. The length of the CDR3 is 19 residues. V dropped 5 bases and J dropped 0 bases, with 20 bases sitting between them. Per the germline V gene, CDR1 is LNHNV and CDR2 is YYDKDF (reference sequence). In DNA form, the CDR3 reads TGTGCCACCAGCCCTAAGGGAGGCGTAAAGAGCTCCTATAATTCACCCCTCCACTTT. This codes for CATSPKGGVKSSYNSPLHF.

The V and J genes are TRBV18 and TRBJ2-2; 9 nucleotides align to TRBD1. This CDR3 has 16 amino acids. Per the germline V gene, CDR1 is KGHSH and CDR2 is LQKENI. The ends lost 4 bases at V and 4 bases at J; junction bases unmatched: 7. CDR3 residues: CASSLLGTGSTGELFF. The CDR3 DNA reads TGTGCCAGCTCACTCCTTGGGACAGGGAGCACCGGGGAGCTGTTTTTT.

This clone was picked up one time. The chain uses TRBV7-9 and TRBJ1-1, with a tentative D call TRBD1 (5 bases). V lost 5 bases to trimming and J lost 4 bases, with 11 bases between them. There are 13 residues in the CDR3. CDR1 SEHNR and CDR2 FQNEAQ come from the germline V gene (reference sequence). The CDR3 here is CASSHGRGTEAFF. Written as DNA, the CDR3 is TGTGCCAGCAGCCACGGTAGGGGCACTGAAGCTTTCTTT.

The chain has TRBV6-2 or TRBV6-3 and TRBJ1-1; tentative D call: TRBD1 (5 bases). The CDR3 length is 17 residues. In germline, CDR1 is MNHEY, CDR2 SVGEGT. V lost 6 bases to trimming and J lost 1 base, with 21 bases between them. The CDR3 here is CASSRAMSPGSNTEAFF. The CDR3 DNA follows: TGTGCCAGCAGCAGGGCCATGTCTCCGGGGTCGAACACTGAAGCTTTCTTT.

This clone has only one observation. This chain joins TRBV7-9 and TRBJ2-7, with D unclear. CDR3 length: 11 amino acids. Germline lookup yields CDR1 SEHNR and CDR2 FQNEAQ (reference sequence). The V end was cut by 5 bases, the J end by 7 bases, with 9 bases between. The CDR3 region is CASSQTREQYF. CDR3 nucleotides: TGTGCCAGCAGCCAGACGCGGGAGCAGTACTTC.

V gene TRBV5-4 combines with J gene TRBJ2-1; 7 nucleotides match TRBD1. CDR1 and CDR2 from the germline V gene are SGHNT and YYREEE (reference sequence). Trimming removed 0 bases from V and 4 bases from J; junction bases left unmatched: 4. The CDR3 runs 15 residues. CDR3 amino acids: CASSLGGGPYNEQFF. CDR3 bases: TGTGCCAGCAGCTTGGGAGGGGGCCCGTACAATGAGCAGTTCTTC.

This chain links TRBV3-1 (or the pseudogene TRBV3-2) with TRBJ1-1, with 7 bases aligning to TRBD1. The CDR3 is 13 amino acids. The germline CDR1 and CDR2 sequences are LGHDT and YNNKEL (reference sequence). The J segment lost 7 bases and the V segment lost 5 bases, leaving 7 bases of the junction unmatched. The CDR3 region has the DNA TGTGCCAGCAGCGTAGGTGGGACAGATGAAGCTTTCTTT. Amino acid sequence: CASSVGGTDEAFF.

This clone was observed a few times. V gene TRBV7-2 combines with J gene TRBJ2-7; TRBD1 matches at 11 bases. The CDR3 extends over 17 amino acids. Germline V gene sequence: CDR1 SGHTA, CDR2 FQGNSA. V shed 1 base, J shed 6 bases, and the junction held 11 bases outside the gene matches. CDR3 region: CASSLVWTGGPRGEQYF. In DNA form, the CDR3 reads TGTGCCAGCAGCTTAGTTTGGACAGGGGGCCCAAGGGGCGAGCAGTACTTC. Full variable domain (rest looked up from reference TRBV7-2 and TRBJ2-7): GAGVSQSPSNKVTEKGKDVELRCDPISGHTALYWYRQSLGQGLEFLIYFQGNSAPDKSGLPSDRFSAERTGGSVSTLTIQRTQQEDSAVYLCASSLVWTGGPRGEQYFGPGTRLTVT.

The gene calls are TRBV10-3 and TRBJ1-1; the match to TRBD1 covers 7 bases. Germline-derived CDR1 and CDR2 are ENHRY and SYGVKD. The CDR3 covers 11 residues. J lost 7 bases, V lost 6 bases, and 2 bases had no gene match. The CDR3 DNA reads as TGTGCCATCAGGAGGGACAGTGAAGCTTTCTTT. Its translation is CAIRRDSEAFF.

The DNA of the CDR3 is TGTGCCAGCAGCCCTAGCGGGGGCACCTACGAGCAGTACTTC. Amino acids: CASSPSGGTYEQYF. This rearrangement joins TRBV3-1 (or the pseudogene TRBV3-2) to TRBJ2-7, with 10 bases identical to TRBD2. The V gene end was trimmed by 4 bases and the J gene end by 2 bases; junction bases not matched to a gene: 2. Germline V gene data show CDR1 as LGHDT and CDR2 as YNNKEL (reference sequence). The CDR3 consists of 14 residues.

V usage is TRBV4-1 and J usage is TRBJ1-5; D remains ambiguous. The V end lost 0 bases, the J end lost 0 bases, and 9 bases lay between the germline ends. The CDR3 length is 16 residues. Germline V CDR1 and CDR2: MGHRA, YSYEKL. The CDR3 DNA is TGCGCCAGCAGCCAAGATCCGGGGAATAGCAATCAGCCCCAGCATTTT. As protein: CASSQDPGNSNQPQHF.

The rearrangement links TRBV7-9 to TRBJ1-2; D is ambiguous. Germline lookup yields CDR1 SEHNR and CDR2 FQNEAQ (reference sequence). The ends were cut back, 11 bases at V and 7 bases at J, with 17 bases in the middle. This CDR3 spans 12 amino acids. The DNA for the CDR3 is TGTGCCGGGGAGGAAGAACTACGTGGCTACACCTTC. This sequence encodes CAGEEELRGYTF.

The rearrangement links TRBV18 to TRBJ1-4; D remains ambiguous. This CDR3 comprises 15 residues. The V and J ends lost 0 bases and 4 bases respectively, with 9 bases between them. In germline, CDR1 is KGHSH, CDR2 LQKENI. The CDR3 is CASSPPSGINEKLFF. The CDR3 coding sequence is TGTGCCAGCTCACCACCCAGCGGCATTAATGAAAAACTGTTTTTT.

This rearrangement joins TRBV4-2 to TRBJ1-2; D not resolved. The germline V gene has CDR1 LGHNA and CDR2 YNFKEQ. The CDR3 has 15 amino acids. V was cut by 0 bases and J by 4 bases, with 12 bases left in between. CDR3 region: CASSQDRQVRYGYTF. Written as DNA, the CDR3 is TGTGCCAGCAGCCAAGATCGGCAGGTTCGCTATGGCTACACCTTC.

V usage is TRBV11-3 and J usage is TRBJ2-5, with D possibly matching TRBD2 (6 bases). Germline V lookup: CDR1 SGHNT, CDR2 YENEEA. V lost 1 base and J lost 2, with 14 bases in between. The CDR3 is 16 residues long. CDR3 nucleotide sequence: TGTGCCAGCAGCTTAGGCGCGGGGAGGAGGCAAGAGACCCAGTACTTC. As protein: CASSLGAGRRQETQYF.

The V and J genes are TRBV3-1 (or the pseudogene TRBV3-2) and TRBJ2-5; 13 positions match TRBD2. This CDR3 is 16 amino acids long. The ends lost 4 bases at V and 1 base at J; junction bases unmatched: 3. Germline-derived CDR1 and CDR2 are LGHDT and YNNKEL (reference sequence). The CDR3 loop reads CASSLGTSGAQETQYF. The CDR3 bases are TGTGCCAGCAGCCTAGGGACTAGCGGGGCCCAAGAGACCCAGTACTTC.

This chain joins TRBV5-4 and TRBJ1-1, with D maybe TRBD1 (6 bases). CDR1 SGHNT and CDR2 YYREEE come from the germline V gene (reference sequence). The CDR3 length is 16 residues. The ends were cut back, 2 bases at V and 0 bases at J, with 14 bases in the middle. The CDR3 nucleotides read TGTGCCAGCAGCTTCGCCCACAGGGTCATGAACACTGAAGCTTTCTTT. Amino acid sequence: CASSFAHRVMNTEAFF.

CDR3 in amino acids: CASSPGQALKLFF. The CDR3 DNA sequence: TGTGCCAGCAGCCCGGGACAGGCCTTAAAACTGTTTTTT. V and J are TRBV3-1 (or the pseudogene TRBV3-2) and TRBJ1-4, with 8 bases lining up with TRBD1. V was clipped by 4 bases and J by 10 bases; unmatched bases: 5. The CDR3 has 13 amino acids. CDR1 is LGHDT and CDR2 is YNNKEL in the germline V gene (reference sequence).

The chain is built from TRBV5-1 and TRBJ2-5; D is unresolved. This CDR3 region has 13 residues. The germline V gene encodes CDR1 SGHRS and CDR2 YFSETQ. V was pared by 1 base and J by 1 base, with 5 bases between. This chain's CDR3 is CASSLSGQETQYF. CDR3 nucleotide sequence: TGCGCCAGCAGCTTGTCGGGCCAAGAGACCCAGTACTTC.

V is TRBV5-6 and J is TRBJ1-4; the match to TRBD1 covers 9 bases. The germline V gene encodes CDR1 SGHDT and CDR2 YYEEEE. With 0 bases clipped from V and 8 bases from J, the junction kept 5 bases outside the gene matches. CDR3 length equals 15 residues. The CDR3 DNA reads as TGTGCCAGCAGCTTGGTTTACAGGGGGCAAGAAAAACTGTTTTTT. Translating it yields CASSLVYRGQEKLFF.